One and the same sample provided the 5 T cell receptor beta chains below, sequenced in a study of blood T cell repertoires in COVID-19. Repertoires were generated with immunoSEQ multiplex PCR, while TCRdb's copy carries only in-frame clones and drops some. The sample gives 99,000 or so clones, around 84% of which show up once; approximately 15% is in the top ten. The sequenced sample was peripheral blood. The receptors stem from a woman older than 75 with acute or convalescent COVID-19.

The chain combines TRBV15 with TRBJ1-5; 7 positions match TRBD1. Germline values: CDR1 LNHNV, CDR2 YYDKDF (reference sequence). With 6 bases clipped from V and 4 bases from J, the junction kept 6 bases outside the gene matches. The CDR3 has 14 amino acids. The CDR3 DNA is TGTGCCACCAGAGAACAGGGGATTAATCAGCCCCAGCATTTT. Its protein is CATREQGINQPQHF.

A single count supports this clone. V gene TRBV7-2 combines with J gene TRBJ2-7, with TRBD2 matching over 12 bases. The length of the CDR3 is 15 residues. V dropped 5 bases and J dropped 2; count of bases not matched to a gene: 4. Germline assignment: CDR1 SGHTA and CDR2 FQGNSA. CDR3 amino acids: CASSPTSGGTYEQYV. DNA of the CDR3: TGTGCCAGCAGCCCTACTAGCGGGGGGACCTACGAGCAGTACGTC.

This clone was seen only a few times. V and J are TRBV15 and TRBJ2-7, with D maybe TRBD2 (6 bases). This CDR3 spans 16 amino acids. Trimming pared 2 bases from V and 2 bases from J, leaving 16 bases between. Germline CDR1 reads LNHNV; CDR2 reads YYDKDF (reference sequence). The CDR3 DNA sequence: TGTGCCACCAGCAGAACGACGACTAGGGCAACCTACGAGCAGTACTTC. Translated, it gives CATSRTTTRATYEQYF.

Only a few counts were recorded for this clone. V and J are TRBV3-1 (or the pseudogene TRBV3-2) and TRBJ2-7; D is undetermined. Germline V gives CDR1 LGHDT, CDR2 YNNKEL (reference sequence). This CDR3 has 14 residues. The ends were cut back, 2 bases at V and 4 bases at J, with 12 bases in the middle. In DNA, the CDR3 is TGTGCCAGCAGCCAAAATGTCGAGATTTACGAGCAGTACTTC. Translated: CASSQNVEIYEQYF.

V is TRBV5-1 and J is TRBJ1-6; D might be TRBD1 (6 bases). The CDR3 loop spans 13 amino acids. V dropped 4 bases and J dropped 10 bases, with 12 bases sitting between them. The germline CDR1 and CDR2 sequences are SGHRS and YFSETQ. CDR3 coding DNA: TGCGCCAGCAGCCAGGGGCCCGAATCACCCCTCCACTTT. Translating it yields CASSQGPESPLHF.